This T cell receptor (beta chain) is from a study of T cells in Graves' hyperthyroidism and ophthalmopathy. Amplified regions were TCR beta CDR3 sequences from RNA transcripts. TCR CDR3 regions were first amplified by RT-PCR with HTBI primers. MiXCR, run by TCRdb on the multiplex PCR reads, gives a single entry per CDR3 protein. Seen here are approximately 610,000 distinct CDR3 sequences, about 15% observed once, and the top ten hold about 4.5%. V lost 4 bases and J lost 4; bases outside the gene matches: 11. This CDR3 region has 16 residues. Germline CDR1 and CDR2: DFQATT and SNEGSKA (reference sequence).

This receptor was obtained from a woman aged 40 to 50 with Graves' ophthalmopathy. Sequencing was done on a sample of blood. The chain has TRBV20-1 and TRBJ2-5, with 11 bases fitting TRBD2. CDR3 region: CSAKTESGLAGETQYF. Written as DNA, the CDR3 is TGCAGTGCTAAGACCGAGAGCGGACTAGCGGGAGAGACCCAGTACTTC.